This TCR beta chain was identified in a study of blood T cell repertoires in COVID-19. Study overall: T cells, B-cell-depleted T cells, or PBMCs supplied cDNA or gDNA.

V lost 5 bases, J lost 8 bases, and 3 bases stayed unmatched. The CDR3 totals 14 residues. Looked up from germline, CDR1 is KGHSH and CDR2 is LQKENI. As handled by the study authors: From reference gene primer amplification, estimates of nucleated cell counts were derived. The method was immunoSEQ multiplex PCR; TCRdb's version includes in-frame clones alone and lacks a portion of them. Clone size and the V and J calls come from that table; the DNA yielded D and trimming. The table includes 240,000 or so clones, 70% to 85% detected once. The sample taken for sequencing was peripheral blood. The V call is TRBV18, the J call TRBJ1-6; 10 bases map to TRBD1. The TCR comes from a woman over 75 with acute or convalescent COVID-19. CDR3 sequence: CASSSGQGYSPLHF. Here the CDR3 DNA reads TGTGCCAGCTCATCGGGACAGGGGTATTCACCCCTCCACTTT.